This T cell receptor beta chain comes out of a study of CD8 T cells in Susac syndrome. TEMRA cells underwent FACS enrichment and CD8+ and CD4+ T cells underwent negative isolation. Random hexamers served to reverse transcribe roughly 0.5 to 1 ug RNA. immunoSEQ multiplex PCR amplified TCR beta CDR3 across 54 Vbeta, 13 Jbeta. TCRdb passed the immunoSEQ multiplex PCR reads through MiXCR, listing each CDR3 protein once. The data contain about 250,000 distinct CDR3 sequences, roughly 93% of them singletons. The CDR3 covers 14 residues. V dropped 1 base and J dropped 5 bases, with 11 bases sitting between them. Germline values: CDR1 LGHDT, CDR2 YNNKEL (reference sequence).

The chain carries TRBV3-1 and TRBJ2-5; D is unresolved. The sequenced sample was CD4+ T cells from PBMCs. The origin of this receptor is a human donor with multiple sclerosis. The CDR3 spells CASSQVVGGETQYF. Written as DNA, the CDR3 is TGTGCCAGCAGCCAAGTCGTTGGTGGGGAGACCCAGTACTTC.